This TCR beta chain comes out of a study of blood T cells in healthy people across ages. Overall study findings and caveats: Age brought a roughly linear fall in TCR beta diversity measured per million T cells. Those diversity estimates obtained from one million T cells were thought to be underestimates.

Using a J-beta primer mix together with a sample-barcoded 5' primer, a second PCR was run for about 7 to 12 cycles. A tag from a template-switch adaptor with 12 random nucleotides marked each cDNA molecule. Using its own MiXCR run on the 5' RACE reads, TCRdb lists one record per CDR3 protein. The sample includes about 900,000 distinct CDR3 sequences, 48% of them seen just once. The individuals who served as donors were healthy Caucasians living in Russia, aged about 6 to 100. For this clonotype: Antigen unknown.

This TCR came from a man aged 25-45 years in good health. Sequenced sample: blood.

The CDR3 coding sequence is TGTGCCAGCAGCTCCGGTGGTGGTAGCGGGGGAAATGAGCAGTACTTC. This codes for CASSSGGGSGGNEQYF. The V and J genes are TRBV7-2 and TRBJ2-5, with TRBD2 identical over 9 bases. Trimming cost V 4 bases and J 11 bases; bases outside gene matches: 17. The CDR3 loop spans 16 amino acids. Germline V gene sequence: CDR1 SGHTA, CDR2 FQGNSA.